This record concerns one TCR beta chain sequence. Its specificity is unknown. This sample stems from a study of T cell responses to AZD1222 COVID-19 vaccine. Turning to the study itself: Whether given at about 4 or about 12 weeks, second doses were pooled.

Looked up from germline, CDR1 is LNHDA and CDR2 is SQIVND (reference sequence). V was trimmed by 0 bases and J by 4 bases, leaving 12 bases between them. This CDR3 contains 15 residues. Only in-frame clones appear in the TCRdb table, and some are missing; sequencing was by immunoSEQ multiplex PCR. There are 25,000 to 35,000 clones in the sample; approximately 78% occur only once, and 4.5% to 7% lies in the top ten. General study points: Mostly white British, mostly female donors; authors suggested clonal diversity may be underestimated. Just 6 or 7 people given AZD1222 tested seropositive at baseline. Mapped onto spike, vaccine-associated CD4 TCRs spanned it and were dominant at 160-218 and 743-854.

This sequence originates from an adult in good health. The V gene is TRBV19, the J gene TRBJ1-2; a weak D match, TRBD1 (6 bases). Sequencing was performed on peripheral blood, taken on day 0 of AZD1222 vaccination. Written as DNA, the CDR3 is TGTGCCAGTAGTATAGAGGGGGGGGCGCTCTATGGCTACACCTTC. This sequence encodes CASSIEGGALYGYTF.